The rows below give T cell receptor beta chains drawn from one sample of a study of glioma-infiltrating T cells. MiXCR was run by TCRdb on the multiplex PCR reads, yielding one entry per CDR3 protein. The sample carries approximately 3,000 distinct CDR3 sequences, roughly 17% recorded once. Sequencing used glioma tissue, nonneoplastic brain tissue, or PBMCs (not recorded which). All receptors derive from a human donor with low-grade glioma or glioblastoma, undergoing nonglioma brain surgery, or in good health (not recorded which). Each CDR3 is given with its conserved first and last residue. Fields, in order: V gene, D gene, clone size, J gene, CDR3 DNA, CDR3 protein. D genes are given only for firm matches. Some rows mark clone size as missing; the rest say once, few, many or name a class of expanded clone.

TRBV4-1	TRBD1	many	TRBJ1-4	TGCGCCAGTGGACAGGGGGGACGGGTGGATGAAAAACTGTTTTTT	CASGQGGRVDEKLFF
TRBV7-8	-	many	TRBJ1-4	TGTGCCAGCAGATTAGGAATTGCTAATGAAAAACTGTTTTTT	CASRLGIANEKLFF
TRBV10-2	-	many	TRBJ2-5	TGCGCCAGCAGTGCGGGGGGCGGGTACCAAGAGACCCAGTACTTC	CASSAGGGYQETQYF
TRBV10-2	-	many	TRBJ1-3	TGCGCCAACAGGGTTGATGGCTTCTCTGGAAACACCATATATTTT	CANRVDGFSGNTIYF
TRBV20-1	-	many	TRBJ2-6	TGCAGTGCTCGACAGGCGATAAGCTCTGGGGCCAACGTCCTGACTTTC	CSARQAISSGANVLTF
TRBV14	TRBD1	many	TRBJ2-5	TGTGCCAGCAGCCAATCTCGACAGGGGGCGGGAAAGACCCAGTACTTC	CASSQSRQGAGKTQYF
TRBV7-9	-	many	TRBJ2-1	TGTGCCAGCACCCACAGCCGGGGTGCCTACAATGAGCAGTTCTTC	CASTHSRGAYNEQFF
TRBV28	-	-	TRBJ2-1	TGTGCCCTAGATTGGAGTGAGCAGTTCTTC	CALDWSEQFF
TRBV3-1	-	many	TRBJ2-1	TGTGCCAGCAGGCCAGGGGGGGCCTCCTACAATGAGCAGTTCTTC	CASRPGGASYNEQFF
TRBV9	-	-	TRBJ1-6	TGTGCCAGCAGCTATACAGGAAATTCACCCCTCCACTTT	CASSYTGNSPLHF
TRBV11-3	-	many	TRBJ1-1	TGTGCCAGCAGCTTAACCGGGGGCACTGAAGCTTTCTTT	CASSLTGGTEAFF
TRBV7-3	-	many	TRBJ2-3	TGTGCCAGCAGCTTCGCTTATGGGGAATTGTTTACAGATACGCAGTATTTT	CASSFAYGELFTDTQYF
TRBV7-9	-	medium-sized	TRBJ1-2	TGTGCCAGCAGCTTAGGAGCCTATGGCTACACCTTC	CASSLGAYGYTF
TRBV11-3	-	many	TRBJ1-1	TGTGCCAGCAGCTTACACCTAAGGGGCAACACTGAAGCTTTCTTT	CASSLHLRGNTEAFF
TRBV6-2/TRBV6-3	-	medium-sized	TRBJ1-5	TGTGCCAGCAGTTACTATGGGAAGGGGCAGCCCCAGCATTTT	CASSYYGKGQPQHF
TRBV5-1	-	few	TRBJ2-1	TGCGCCAGCAGCTTGTCTGAAGAGCGCAAAGGCTACAATGAGCAGTTCTTC	CASSLSEERKGYNEQFF
TRBV9	TRBD1	few	TRBJ2-5	TGTGCCAGCAGCGTACGACAGGGGAGCCAAGAGACCCAGTACTTC	CASSVRQGSQETQYF
TRBV28	-	-	TRBJ1-2	TGTGCCAGCAGTGACCCGCGGATAGTCCCAATGGACTATGGCTACACCTTC	CASSDPRIVPMDYGYTF